This TCR beta chain was recorded in a study of T cells after yellow fever vaccination. Study-level findings and limits: Researchers cautioned that FACS-sorted repertoires could harbor abundant clonotypes contaminating from the bulk population.

For this clonotype: Its target is not known.

TCRdb reanalysed the 5' RACE reads using MiXCR and keeps one entry per CDR3 protein. The sample consists of 250,000 or so distinct CDR3 sequences, approximately 6.8% of them appearing once. The source was CD4+ T cells sorted from PBMCs, collected on the day of the yellow fever booster vaccination. The TCR was taken from a man aged 25 to 45 who received the YFV17D yellow fever vaccine.

CDR3 loop: CASSQAPGQETQYF. CDR3 nucleotides: TGCGCCAGCAGCCAAGCTCCCGGACAAGAGACCCAGTACTTC. The genes are TRBV4-3 and TRBJ2-5; D is uncertain. The V gene lost 1 base and the J gene lost 2 bases, with 8 bases spanning the gap. The CDR3 has 14 amino acids. CDR1 and CDR2 (germline): LGHNA, YSLEER.